These T cell receptor beta chains were read from a single sample in a study of cytomegalovirus exposure and HLA in healthy donors. Some clones are missing from TCRdb's copy, which holds only in-frame ones; the method was immunoSEQ multiplex PCR. This sample carries approximately 200,000 clones, 65% to 90% of them seen once, and the ten largest clones take about 2.3%. The sample consisted of PBMCs. The origin of the receptors is a woman between 50 and 59 years old in good health and CMV-seronegative. Each CDR3 is given with its conserved first and last residue. D genes are given only for firm matches. For some rows the clone size is stated as once, few or many, or as a class when expanded; others skip it.

TRBV10-3,-,TRBD1,TRBJ2-1,CAISGGQTINNEQFF,TGTGCCATCAGTGGGGGACAGACGATCAACAATGAGCAGTTCTTC
TRBV7-7,-,TRBD1,TRBJ2-5,CASSSTGAETQYF,TGTGCCAGCAGCTCGACAGGGGCAGAGACCCAGTACTTC
TRBV5-6,once,TRBD1,TRBJ1-5,CASSGRGVNQPQHF,TGTGCCAGCAGCGGCAGGGGGGTCAATCAGCCCCAGCATTTT
TRBV9,-,TRBD1,TRBJ2-1,CASSPGQGLSNEQFF,TGTGCCAGCAGCCCCGGACAGGGTTTATCAAATGAGCAGTTCTTC
TRBV19,-,TRBD1,TRBJ1-3,CASSTITTGSGNTIYF,TGTGCCAGTAGTACCATCACGACAGGGAGTGGAAACACCATATATTTT
TRBV27,-,TRBD2,TRBJ2-2,CASSFRGGSPNTGELFF,TGTGCCAGCAGTTTTCGGGGCGGGAGCCCCAACACCGGGGAGCTGTTTTTT
TRBV2,-,TRBD2,TRBJ2-2,CASSEPSGTAGELFF,TGTGCCAGCAGTGAACCCAGCGGGACGGCCGGGGAGCTGTTTTTT
TRBV5-4,-,-,TRBJ2-1,CASSFSWSSYNEQFF,TGTGCCAGCAGCTTCTCCTGGAGCTCCTACAATGAGCAGTTCTTC
TRBV6-5,-,TRBD1,TRBJ2-7,CASTLGQGAYEQYF,TGTGCCAGCACCCTGGGACAGGGGGCCTACGAGCAGTACTTC
TRBV7-3,-,-,TRBJ1-4,CASSLRQGEKLFF,TGTGCCAGCAGCTTAAGGCAGGGTGAAAAACTGTTTTTT
TRBV28,-,-,TRBJ2-7,CASSFGQTYEQYF,TGTGCCAGCAGTTTTGGACAGACCTACGAGCAGTACTTC
TRBV6-1,-,TRBD2,TRBJ2-2,CASSEIVAGGELFF,TGTGCCAGCAGTGAAATAGTAGCGGGAGGCGAGCTGTTTTTT
TRBV9,few,TRBD1,TRBJ2-7,CASSVGTGRIYEQYF,TGTGCCAGCAGCGTGGGGACAGGGAGAATCTACGAGCAGTACTTC
TRBV7-2,-,TRBD2,TRBJ2-7,CASSPRTSGRVEQYF,TGTGCCAGCAGCCCTCGGACTAGCGGGAGAGTCGAGCAGTACTTC
TRBV2,-,-,TRBJ2-7,CASSLPGSF,TGTGCCAGCAGCCTGCCGGGGAGTTTC
TRBV5-1,-,-,TRBJ1-1,CASSPGTEAFF,TGCGCCAGCAGCCCCGGCACTGAAGCTTTCTTT
TRBV7-2,few,-,TRBJ1-1,CASSSQGNTEAFF,TGTGCCAGCAGCTCTCAGGGTAACACTGAAGCTTTCTTT
TRBV5-4,-,-,TRBJ2-2,CASTTGSLNTGELFF,TGTGCCAGCACCACCGGGTCCTTGAACACCGGGGAGCTGTTTTTT
TRBV18,-,TRBD1,TRBJ1-1,CASSPRQGASTEAFF,TGTGCCAGCTCACCCCGACAGGGGGCGTCGACTGAAGCTTTCTTT
TRBV9,-,-,TRBJ2-5,CASSSRSRYQETQYF,TGTGCCAGCAGCTCCCGATCTAGGTACCAAGAGACCCAGTACTTC
TRBV28,-,-,TRBJ1-4,CATSGEKLFF,TGTGCCACCTCGGGGGAAAAACTGTTTTTT
TRBV30,-,-,TRBJ1-2,CASLTNPGHSYTF,TGTGCCTCCCTAACCAATCCGGGACATTCCTACACCTTC
TRBV15,-,TRBD2,TRBJ2-5,CATSRDSSGRAAQYF,TGTGCCACCAGCAGAGACTCTAGCGGGAGGGCGGCCCAGTACTTC
TRBV28,-,-,TRBJ1-1,CASSPDLTGQSEAFF,TGTGCCAGCAGTCCCGATCTAACTGGACAGTCTGAAGCTTTCTTT
TRBV28,few,TRBD1,TRBJ2-4,CASSGPGQGVSKNIQYF,TGTGCCAGCAGTGGTCCGGGACAGGGGGTATCCAAAAACATTCAGTACTTC
TRBV5-6,-,TRBD1,TRBJ1-2,CASSLLENRGRNGYTF,TGTGCCAGCAGCTTGCTGGAAAACAGGGGGCGTAATGGCTACACCTTC